This T cell receptor (beta chain) was sequenced during a study of siplizumab effects on memory and regulatory T cells. Regarding the study as a whole: Naive T cells were seen as more diverse than memory cells and as major alloresponse contributors. Tracing alloreactive clones into unstimulated subsets worked for only a minor fraction of them.

The germline V gene encodes CDR1 SGHTA and CDR2 FQGNSA. The V gene end was trimmed by 3 bases and the J gene end by 7 bases; junction bases not matched to a gene: 9. The CDR3 loop spans 14 amino acids. This clone was seen just once. Its antigen is unknown. TCRdb's table, derived via immunoSEQ multiplex PCR, lists solely in-frame clones and lacks some. This sample has about 120,000 clones, with roughly 95% found just once. Material: non-Treg CD4+ T cells sorted from blood. This receptor was obtained from a human donor in good health. The rearrangement links TRBV7-2 to TRBJ2-7, with 7 bases identical to TRBD2. The CDR3 protein is CASSLILAAQEQYF. The CDR3 coding sequence is TGTGCCAGCAGCTTGATCCTAGCGGCCCAGGAGCAGTACTTC.